One T cell receptor beta chain is described in this entry. The sample comes from a study of monozygotic twins with inflammatory bowel disease. From the 5' RACE reads, TCRdb lists one entry per CDR3 protein and no DNA. Its listing shows 190,000 or so distinct CDR3 sequences. Per the germline V gene, CDR1 is DFQATT and CDR2 is SNEGSKA (reference sequence). CDR3 length: 14 amino acids. The specimen sequenced was blood. The rearrangement joins TRBV20-1 to TRBJ2-3; as DNA is missing, the TRBD1 call by TCRdb cannot be tested. The source of this sequence is a human donor with ulcerative colitis or Crohn's disease, or a healthy co-twin of an affected twin (not recorded which). The CDR3 loop reads CSASLPGGTDTQYF.